The 12 T cell receptor beta chains in this list originate from one sample, sequenced in a study of blood T cell repertoires in COVID-19. Repertoires were generated with immunoSEQ multiplex PCR, while TCRdb's copy carries only in-frame clones and drops some. This repertoire shows a few hundred thousand clones, 85% to 90% found once; its top ten account for approximately 2.9%. The source material was peripheral blood. The source of these receptors is a woman in her thirties with COVID-19, enrolled during active disease.

The chain couples TRBV18 to TRBJ2-1; 9 positions match TRBD1. The CDR3 is 15 residues long. V trimming: 8 bases; J trimming: 7 bases; junction bases outside the gene matches: 12. CDR1 KGHSH and CDR2 LQKENI come from the germline V gene. The CDR3 DNA sequence: TGTGCCAGCACCCCGGGACAGGGTGTCGAAAATGAGCAGTTCTTC. This translates into CASTPGQGVENEQFF.

CDR3 sequence (DNA): TGTGCCAGCGAAACAGGTAATCAGCCCCAGCATTTT. Amino acids: CASETGNQPQHF. The V gene is TRBV28, the J gene TRBJ1-5; tentative D call: TRBD1 (5 bases). CDR3 size: 12 residues. V was clipped by 8 bases and J by 4 bases, with 9 bases between them. CDR1 is MDHEN and CDR2 is SYDVKM in the germline V gene.

The J gene is TRBJ2-1, the V gene TRBV30, with 11 bases aligning to TRBD2. The CDR3 has 16 amino acids. CDR1 is GTSNPN and CDR2 is SVGIG in the germline V gene (reference sequence). V lost 4 bases, J lost 9 bases, and 14 bases stayed unmatched. The CDR3: CAWTSGRIGSVAEQFF. Here the CDR3 DNA reads TGTGCCTGGACTAGCGGGAGGATCGGATCGGTGGCTGAGCAGTTCTTC.

This chain joins TRBV6-1 and TRBJ2-5; 8 nucleotides match TRBD1. Germline trimming cut 0 bases from V and 2 bases from J; bases unmatched to any gene: 5. Germline-derived CDR1 and CDR2 are MNHNS and SASEGT. The CDR3 runs 16 residues. The CDR3 DNA reads as TGTGCCAGCAGTGAAGCTGCCGGGACAGGACAAGAGACCCAGTACTTC. It is translated as CASSEAAGTGQETQYF.

This chain joins TRBV15 and TRBJ1-2; no clear D. CDR1 LNHNV and CDR2 YYDKDF come from the germline V gene (reference sequence). V lost 3 bases to trimming and J lost 3 bases, with 5 bases between them. The CDR3 is 12 residues long. CDR3: CATSSDYYGYTF. Here the CDR3 DNA reads TGTGCCACCAGCAGTGACTACTATGGCTACACCTTC. Based on the CDR3 plus reference TRBV15 and TRBJ1-2, the full variable domain is DAMVIQNPRYQVTQFGKPVTLSCSQTLNHNVMYWYQQKSSQAPKLLFHYYDKDFNNEADTPDNFQSRRPNTSFCFLDIRSPGLGDTAMYLCATSSDYYGYTFGSGTRLTVV.

This clone was counted a single time. The chain couples TRBV24-1 to TRBJ2-2; TRBD2 matches at 10 bases. Germline CDR1 KGHDR, CDR2 SFDVKD. The V gene end was trimmed by 4 bases and the J gene end by 0 bases; junction bases not matched to a gene: 4. There are 17 residues in the CDR3. The CDR3, as DNA: TGTGCCACCAGTGACCCAGGACTAGCGGCGAACACCGGGGAGCTGTTTTTT. Translated, it gives CATSDPGLAANTGELFF.

The CDR3 region is CASSVRTGRGETQYF. CDR3 nucleotides: TGTGCCAGCTCAGTCCGGACAGGGAGGGGAGAGACCCAGTACTTC. The chain joins TRBV18 to TRBJ2-5, with a weak D call TRBD1 (8 bases). This CDR3 has 15 residues. The V end was cut by 5 bases, the J end by 4 bases, with 17 bases between. The germline CDR1 and CDR2 sequences are KGHSH and LQKENI.

The rearrangement uses TRBV7-2 and TRBJ2-1; 9 nucleotides agree with TRBD1. The CDR3 is 15 residues long. Germline V gene data show CDR1 as SGHTA and CDR2 as FQGNSA. With V trimmed by 4 bases and J by 6 bases, 7 bases remained unmatched. CDR3 in DNA: TGTGCCAGCAGCTCGGACAGGGGTATGCTCAATGAGCAGTTCTTC. It is translated as CASSSDRGMLNEQFF.

The chain carries TRBV28 and TRBJ1-4; the D is unclear. The CDR3 loop spans 14 amino acids. V was shortened by 4 bases and J by 5 bases, with 11 bases between the two germline ends. Germline-derived CDR1 and CDR2 are MDHEN and SYDVKM. The CDR3: CASSSPSLNEKLFF. In DNA, the CDR3 is TGTGCCAGCAGTTCCCCTTCCCTAAATGAAAAACTGTTTTTT.

This clone was recorded many times. V is TRBV12-3 or TRBV12-4 and J is TRBJ2-7, with a weak D call TRBD1 (5 bases). This CDR3 spans 13 amino acids. V was trimmed by 1 base and J by 5 bases, leaving 9 bases between them. The CDR3 spells CASSLVAGNEQYF. The CDR3 nucleotides are TGTGCCAGCAGTTTAGTGGCAGGGAACGAGCAGTACTTC.

The chain uses TRBV7-9 and TRBJ1-5, with 8 positions matching TRBD1. Germline assignment: CDR1 SEHNR and CDR2 FQNEAQ (reference sequence). The CDR3 runs 14 residues. Trimming took 4 bases from V and 7 from J; bases not matched to a gene: 6. CDR3 residues: CASSSDREWQPQHF. The CDR3 DNA sequence: TGTGCCAGCAGCTCGGACAGGGAATGGCAGCCCCAGCATTTT. The variable domain in full, with the rest retrieved from reference TRBV7-9 and TRBJ1-5, is DTGVSQNPRHKITKRGQNVTFRCDPISEHNRLYWYRQTLGQGPEFLTYFQNEAQLEKSRLLSDRFSAERPKGSFSTLEIQRTEQGDSAMYLCASSSDREWQPQHFGDGTRLSIL.

This clone occurred once. The chain is built from TRBV3-1 (or the pseudogene TRBV3-2) and TRBJ1-6, with D possibly TRBD1 on 5 matching bases. CDR3 length: 15 amino acids. The V end was cut by 4 bases, the J end by 8 bases, with 15 bases between. From germline, CDR1 is LGHDT and CDR2 YNNKEL (reference sequence). The CDR3 DNA sequence: TGTGCCAGCAGCCTAACGACGCAGGGTTATTCACCCCTCCACTTT. Its protein is CASSLTTQGYSPLHF.